This T cell receptor (beta chain) was recorded in a study of response to subunit inactivated influenza vaccine (dated by TCRdb to the late 2010s). Broadly, across the study: Deep quantitative profiling of the T cell receptor repertoire was used in the study to follow responses to a trivalent subunit inactivated influenza vaccine. Here is what the overall study found, with its caveats: The authors proposed that each seasonal influenza vaccination may bring in only a limited number of new T cells.

Worth noting for this clonotype: No antigen is known for it. The record has no base qualities; no much larger clone is one base away.

The library was made by RT-PCR. The run used an Illumina HiSeq 2500. TCRdb passed the public sequencing reads through fastp at Q25 and MiXCR, retaining productive beta sequences. Each entry merges the rows of one CDR3 protein and shows their most common DNA and genes. For this sample there are around 570,000 distinct CDR3 sequences; 11% appear just once. The biggest ten clones account for approximately 11% of the sample. Germline trimming: 4 bases from V, 2 bases from J; junction bases outside gene matches: 8. The CDR3 starts with the cysteine, ends with the phenylalanine, and has 16 residues. The read is trimmed to its CDR3 DNA, 48 bases read in frame from base 1. For CDR1 and CDR2, the germline V gene lists SGHRS and YFSETQ. The same specimen was also included in a second study, on T cells expressing NK-cell markers. The second paper states: TCR beta cDNA libraries were prepared using 5'RACE template switching, which introduced a universal primer site and unique molecular identifiers. TCR beta-chain repertoires were profiled in sorted CD3+CD56+NKG2C+, CD3+CD56+NKG2C- and CD3+CD56-NKG2C+ T-cell subsets from fewer than 10 donors. Of the eight sequenced donors, seven were found to be HCMV-seropositive and one was found to be HCMV-seronegative. In several experiments an anti-gammadeltaTCR antibody was added to restrict sorting to alphabetaTCR-expressing T cells. In six donors, the dominant CD3+CD56+NKG2C+ clonotypes were found to rank among the top 10 CD8+ clonotypes and to make up 1.0-7.0% of CD8+ T cells. Those dominant clonotypes were again the most abundant among CD3+CD56-NKG2C+ cells in a handful of donors, at about 25-65%. Whether the expanded NKG2C-expressing T cell clones were specific for HCMV antigens was left unclear. All eight donors whose samples were sequenced were randomly selected healthy volunteers, three of them men and five women. To determine HCMV serostatus, a commercial ELISA kit was used to detect HCMV-specific IgG in serum. Ficoll density gradient centrifugation was used to isolate peripheral blood mononuclear cells from blood. For roughly 6 donors, bulk peripheral blood T-cell repertoires were additionally sequenced from unsorted PBMC. cDNA synthesis was primed from the TCR beta constant segment, followed by two successive PCR amplification steps. Illumina HiSeq 2000/2500, MiSeq or NextSeq was used to sequence libraries as 2 x 150 bp reads. Reads were demultiplexed and grouped by UMI with MIGEC, and clonotypes were assembled and quantified with MiTCR. Only TCR cDNA sequences supported by at least two reads were kept to exclude erroneous sequences. The tcR package was used for downstream repertoire analysis, and clonotypes were matched across fractions by CDR3 nucleotide sequence plus V segment. VDJmatch was used to annotate antigen specificity against VDJdb, with one amino acid substitution allowed in CDR3.

This TCR was sampled from a middle-aged man who received an inactivated influenza vaccine. Donor details come from another sample of the same person, matched by shared clones. The sample consisted of PBMCs from blood, taken on the day of vaccination. The sequence links TRBV5-1 to TRBJ2-2, and TRBD1 matches 7 of the central bases. The nucleotide sequence is given as TGCGCCAGCAGCCTCGGGACAGCCCTAAACACCGGGGAGCTGTTTTTT. The resulting protein is CASSLGTALNTGELFF.